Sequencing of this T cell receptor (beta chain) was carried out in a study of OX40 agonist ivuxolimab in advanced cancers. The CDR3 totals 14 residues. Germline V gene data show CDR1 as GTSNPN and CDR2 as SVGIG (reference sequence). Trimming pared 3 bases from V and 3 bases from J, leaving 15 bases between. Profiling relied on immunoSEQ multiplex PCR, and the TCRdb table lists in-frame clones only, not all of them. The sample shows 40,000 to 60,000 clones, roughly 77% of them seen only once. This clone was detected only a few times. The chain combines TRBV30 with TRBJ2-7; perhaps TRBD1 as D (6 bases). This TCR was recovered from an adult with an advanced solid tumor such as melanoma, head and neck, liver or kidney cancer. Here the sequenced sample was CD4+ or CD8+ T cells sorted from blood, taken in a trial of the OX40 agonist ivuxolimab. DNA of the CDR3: TGTGCCTGGAGAGGGACACCCGCGGGCTACGAGCAGTACTTC. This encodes CAWRGTPAGYEQYF.